A selection of T cell receptor beta chains follows, all from one sample in a study of graft-versus-host responses after intestinal transplantation. Repertoires were generated with immunoSEQ multiplex PCR, while TCRdb's copy carries only in-frame clones and drops some. The sample has about 45,000 clones, roughly nine tenths seen once. The sample was PBMCs, taken 524 days after transplant. These receptors all come from a human patient who received an intestinal transplant, so some T cells may come from the graft donor. CDR3s include the opening cysteine and the closing phenylalanine or tryptophan. Each record gives: CDR3 DNA, CDR3 protein, J gene, clone size, V gene, D gene. A D gene is named only where the DNA matches it firmly. Clone size is stated in some rows and not others, as once, few, many or a class when expanded.

CDR3nt: TGTGCCAGCACAGACGGGGGGAGCTACACCTTC
CDR3aa: CASTDGGSYTF
j_gene: TRBJ1-2
abundance: -
v_gene: TRBV9
d_gene: -

CDR3nt: TGTGCCAGCAGCTTACGACAGCTCGCGAACACTGAAGCTTTCTTT
CDR3aa: CASSLRQLANTEAFF
j_gene: TRBJ1-1
abundance: -
v_gene: TRBV7-9
d_gene: -

CDR3nt: TGTGCCAGCAGCTCGCGGGGGAGCTCCTACAATGAGCAGTTCTTC
CDR3aa: CASSSRGSSYNEQFF
j_gene: TRBJ2-1
abundance: -
v_gene: TRBV7-3
d_gene: TRBD2

CDR3nt: TGTGCCAGTAGTGGGGGGACGGGACTCTCCTACGAGCAGTACTTC
CDR3aa: CASSGGTGLSYEQYF
j_gene: TRBJ2-7
abundance: -
v_gene: TRBV19
d_gene: -

CDR3nt: TGTGCCAGCAGCTTAGTTAGCGGGAGGGATGAGCAGTTCTTC
CDR3aa: CASSLVSGRDEQFF
j_gene: TRBJ2-1
abundance: -
v_gene: TRBV7-6
d_gene: TRBD2

CDR3nt: TGCGCCAGCAGCTGGGGACAGGGGAGGAACACTGAAGCTTTCTTT
CDR3aa: CASSWGQGRNTEAFF
j_gene: TRBJ1-1
abundance: -
v_gene: TRBV5-1
d_gene: TRBD1

CDR3nt: TGTGCCAGCAGCTTAAGGGGAAAGAACACCGGGGAGCTGTTTTTT
CDR3aa: CASSLRGKNTGELFF
j_gene: TRBJ2-2
abundance: -
v_gene: TRBV7-8
d_gene: -

CDR3nt: TGTGCCAGCAGCTTAGCGGACGACGAGCAGTACTTC
CDR3aa: CASSLADDEQYF
j_gene: TRBJ2-7
abundance: once
v_gene: TRBV7-6
d_gene: -

CDR3nt: TGTGCCAGCAGAGTCCGACTAGCGGGAGGGCCGGAGACCCAGTACTTC
CDR3aa: CASRVRLAGGPETQYF
j_gene: TRBJ2-5
abundance: once
v_gene: TRBV2
d_gene: TRBD2

CDR3nt: TGTGCCAGCTCACCACCGGACTACGAGCAGTACTTC
CDR3aa: CASSPPDYEQYF
j_gene: TRBJ2-7
abundance: -
v_gene: TRBV18
d_gene: -

CDR3nt: TGTGCCAGCGCAAAACCAGATACGCAGTATTTT
CDR3aa: CASAKPDTQYF
j_gene: TRBJ2-3
abundance: -
v_gene: TRBV6-6
d_gene: -

CDR3nt: TGTGCCAGCGGGGAGCGGGAGGGCTACAATGAGCAGTTCTTC
CDR3aa: CASGEREGYNEQFF
j_gene: TRBJ2-1
abundance: -
v_gene: TRBV27
d_gene: TRBD2

CDR3nt: TGTGCCAGCAGCCCTACAGTTCCCCAAAGGAGCACCATATATTTT
CDR3aa: CASSPTVPQRSTIYF
j_gene: TRBJ1-3
abundance: -
v_gene: TRBV7-2
d_gene: -

CDR3nt: TGTGCCAGTAGTATGGTCGGTTTAAGCATTCAGTACTTC
CDR3aa: CASSMVGLSIQYF
j_gene: TRBJ2-4
abundance: -
v_gene: TRBV19
d_gene: -

CDR3nt: TGTGCCAGCAGCTTGGGGCTGACAGGGAGCTCCTACGAGCAGTACTTC
CDR3aa: CASSLGLTGSSYEQYF
j_gene: TRBJ2-7
abundance: -
v_gene: TRBV5-6
d_gene: TRBD1

CDR3nt: TGTGCCAGCAGTTATACAGTCTACGAGCAGTACTTC
CDR3aa: CASSYTVYEQYF
j_gene: TRBJ2-7
abundance: -
v_gene: TRBV6-6
d_gene: -

CDR3nt: TGTGCCAGCAGGACTAATTGGGAGCAGTACTTC
CDR3aa: CASRTNWEQYF
j_gene: TRBJ2-7
abundance: -
v_gene: TRBV28
d_gene: -

CDR3nt: TGTGCCAGCAGTTTACGTGGGGGCTATAGCAATCAGCCCCAGCATTTT
CDR3aa: CASSLRGGYSNQPQHF
j_gene: TRBJ1-5
abundance: -
v_gene: TRBV27
d_gene: -

CDR3nt: TGTGCCAGCAGCTTAGGGCTCACGGATGGCTACACCTTC
CDR3aa: CASSLGLTDGYTF
j_gene: TRBJ1-2
abundance: -
v_gene: TRBV7-9
d_gene: -

CDR3nt: TGTGCCAGCAGTTCTTCCGGGACAGGGGGCTTGAACACTGAAGCTTTCTTT
CDR3aa: CASSSSGTGGLNTEAFF
j_gene: TRBJ1-1
abundance: -
v_gene: TRBV28
d_gene: TRBD1

CDR3nt: TGTGCCTGGAGGGACTGGGATTACAATGAGCAGTTCTTC
CDR3aa: CAWRDWDYNEQFF
j_gene: TRBJ2-1
abundance: -
v_gene: TRBV30
d_gene: -

CDR3nt: TGCGCCAGCAGAGGTAGCGGGAGATACAATGAGCAGTTCTTC
CDR3aa: CASRGSGRYNEQFF
j_gene: TRBJ2-1
abundance: -
v_gene: TRBV5-1
d_gene: TRBD2

CDR3nt: TGTGCCAGTAGTACTGGACAGCCTAGCACAGATACGCAGTATTTT
CDR3aa: CASSTGQPSTDTQYF
j_gene: TRBJ2-3
abundance: -
v_gene: TRBV19
d_gene: -

CDR3nt: TGTGCCACCAGCAGAGCCACCCCGGCGGCGAACAGGTGGGCCGAGCAGTACTTC
CDR3aa: CATSRATPAANRWAEQYF
j_gene: TRBJ2-7
abundance: -
v_gene: TRBV15
d_gene: -

CDR3nt: TGTGCCAGCAGCTTAGAGGTTTTCAGGGACGAGCAGTACTTC
CDR3aa: CASSLEVFRDEQYF
j_gene: TRBJ2-7
abundance: -
v_gene: TRBV7-9
d_gene: -

CDR3nt: TGTGCCAGCAGCTTAGATGTTAGAGGGGTGAATGAAAAACTGTTTTTT
CDR3aa: CASSLDVRGVNEKLFF
j_gene: TRBJ1-4
abundance: -
v_gene: TRBV7-2
d_gene: -

CDR3nt: TGTGCCACCAACCCGGGGACAGATACGCAGTATTTT
CDR3aa: CATNPGTDTQYF
j_gene: TRBJ2-3
abundance: -
v_gene: TRBV15
d_gene: -

CDR3nt: TGTGCCAGCAGCGGCAGGGGACTACCGGGCGATGAGCAGTTCTTC
CDR3aa: CASSGRGLPGDEQFF
j_gene: TRBJ2-1
abundance: -
v_gene: TRBV11-2
d_gene: -